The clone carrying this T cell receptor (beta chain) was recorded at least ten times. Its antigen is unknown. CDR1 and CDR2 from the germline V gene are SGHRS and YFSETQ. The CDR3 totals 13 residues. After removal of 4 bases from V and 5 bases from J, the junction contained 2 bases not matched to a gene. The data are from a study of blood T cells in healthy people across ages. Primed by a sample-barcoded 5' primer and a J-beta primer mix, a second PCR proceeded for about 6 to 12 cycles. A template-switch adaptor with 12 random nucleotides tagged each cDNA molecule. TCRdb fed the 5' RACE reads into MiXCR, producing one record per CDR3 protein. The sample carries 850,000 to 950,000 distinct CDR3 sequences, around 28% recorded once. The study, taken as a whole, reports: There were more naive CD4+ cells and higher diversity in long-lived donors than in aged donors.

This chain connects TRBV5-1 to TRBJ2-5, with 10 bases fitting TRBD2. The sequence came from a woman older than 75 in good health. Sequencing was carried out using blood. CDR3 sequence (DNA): TGCGCCAGCAGCCAACTAGCGGGGGAGACCCAGTACTTC. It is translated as CASSQLAGETQYF.